This T cell receptor beta chain was recovered during a study of blood T cells in healthy people across ages. Trimming removed 5 bases from V and 4 bases from J; junction bases left unmatched: 8. This CDR3 comprises 16 residues. Alongside a J-beta primer mix, a sample-barcoded 5' primer served in a second PCR lasting about 6 to 11 cycles. TCRdb analysed the 5' RACE reads with MiXCR anew, one entry per CDR3 protein. The data contain about 780,000 distinct CDR3 sequences, 35% to 60% of them singletons. Note on this clonotype: Its antigen is currently unknown.

Whole-study findings and limits: Unsorted PBMCs ruled out conclusive naive versus antigen-experienced comparison.

This receptor was taken from a man at least 80 years old in good health. Sequenced sample: blood. The chain combines TRBV12-3 or TRBV12-4 with TRBJ2-3; TRBD1 agrees at 11 bases. CDR3 in amino acids: CASSPAGGQGADTQYF. CDR3 nucleotides: TGTGCCAGCAGTCCGGCCGGGGGACAGGGGGCAGATACGCAGTATTTT.